The text below deals with one T cell receptor (beta chain). Participants were aged roughly 18 to 89 years, lived in over 20 US areas, and enrolled virtually. Cohort placement rested on clinical history that participants reported themselves. The sample comes from a study of blood T cell repertoires in COVID-19. Study background: Samples representing acute and convalescent COVID-19 were sourced from the United States, Italy and Spain.

Here immunoSEQ multiplex PCR was the method, and the copy in TCRdb shows in-frame clones only, minus some. The sample consists of 400,000 to 550,000 clones, 70% to 90% of them appearing once. CDR1 LNHDA and CDR2 SQIVND come from the germline V gene (reference sequence). After removal of 4 bases from V and 8 bases from J, the junction contained 7 bases not matched to a gene. The CDR3 extends over 16 amino acids. This TCR derives from a young woman with acute COVID-19. Sequencing was carried out using PBMCs or T cells enriched from blood (not recorded which). This chain joins TRBV19 and TRBJ2-2; 13 bases are shared with TRBD2. CDR3 amino acids: CASSTTSGRAFGELFF. As DNA, the CDR3 is TGTGCCAGTAGTACTACTAGCGGGAGGGCGTTTGGGGAGCTGTTTTTT.